Listed below are T cell receptor beta chains from one sample, sequenced in a study of early T cells in non-severe SARS-CoV-2 infection. MiXCR, applied by TCRdb to the 5' RACE reads, yields one record per CDR3 protein. The profile shows about 69,000 distinct CDR3 sequences, roughly a tenth of them singletons. Sequenced: whole blood. These receptors all stem from an adult who was a healthcare worker with PCR-confirmed SARS-CoV-2 infection or an uninfected control (not recorded which). Both conserved end residues are part of each CDR3. D genes are given only for firm matches. Rows give clone size only sometimes, using once, few, many, or a class for an expanded clone.

TRBJ2-3 | TRBD2 | many | TRBV12-3/TRBV12-4 | TGTGCCAGCAGAGGAAGACTAGCGGGCACAGATACGCAGTATTTT | CASRGRLAGTDTQYF
TRBJ2-5 | TRBD2 | - | TRBV29-1 | TGCAGCGTTAAAGACGTGCGACTAGCGGGAATGTACCAAGAGACCCAGTACTTC | CSVKDVRLAGMYQETQYF
TRBJ2-1 | TRBD1 | - | TRBV6-1 | TGTGCCAGCAGGGACAGGTGGAGCTCCTACAATGTGCAGTTCTTC | CASRDRWSSYNVQFF
TRBJ2-2 | TRBD1 | few | TRBV7-3 | TGTGCCAGCAGCCCGCAGGGGGCAGCGGCCACCGGGGAGCTGTTTTTT | CASSPQGAAATGELFF
TRBJ2-1 | TRBD2 | - | TRBV7-9 | TGTGCCAGCAGCCTCGGGACTAGCGGGGGTCATGAGCAGTTCTTC | CASSLGTSGGHEQFF
TRBJ2-3 | - | few | TRBV6-6 | TGTGCCAGCAGTCGACTAGTCACAGATACGCAGTATTTT | CASSRLVTDTQYF
TRBJ2-2 | TRBD2 | - | TRBV5-1 | TGCGCCAGCAGTGCCAGCGGGGCCACCGGGGAGCTGTTTTTT | CASSASGATGELFF
TRBJ2-1 | TRBD1 | many | TRBV7-2 | TGTGCCAGCAGCTCATCGGCAGGGGGCCGGAATGAGCAGTTCTTC | CASSSSAGGRNEQFF
TRBJ2-7 | - | - | TRBV7-6 | TGTGCCAGCAGCTTAGGGTCAGGGAGATCCTACGAGCAGTACTTC | CASSLGSGRSYEQYF
TRBJ2-3 | TRBD2 | many | TRBV5-1 | TGCGCCAGCAGCCGACATTCCGGGACTAGCGGGGGGCCCACAGATACGCAGTATTTT | CASSRHSGTSGGPTDTQYF
TRBJ2-5 | TRBD2 | many | TRBV14 | TGTGCCAGCAGCTCCGGGACTAGCGGCCAAACCCAAGAGACCCAGTACTTC | CASSSGTSGQTQETQYF
TRBJ1-5 | TRBD1 | many | TRBV7-9 | TGTGCCAGCAGCTCATCTTCAGGGGGGGATCAGCCCCAGCATTTT | CASSSSSGGDQPQHF
TRBJ1-2 | - | - | TRBV12-3/TRBV12-4 | TGTGCCAGCAGTTTCGAGTGGGGGCCTAACTATGGCTACACCTTC | CASSFEWGPNYGYTF
TRBJ2-7 | TRBD1 | - | TRBV19 | TGTGCCAGTAGTATTGAAGGGGGCGCGTATCCCCACGAGCAGTACTTC | CASSIEGGAYPHEQYF
TRBJ2-1 | - | - | TRBV6-2/TRBV6-3 | TGTGCCAGCAGTTACTCCTATGAGCAGTTCTTC | CASSYSYEQFF
TRBJ1-5 | TRBD1 | few | TRBV6-5 | TGTGCCAGCAGACTACGGGATCAACGCCGGGACAGGGGGCTTTGCAATCAGCCCCAGCATTTT | CASRLRDQRRDRGLCNQPQHF
TRBJ2-1 | TRBD2 | - | TRBV20-1 | TGCAGTGCTTCGACTAGCGGAGGGGGTAATGAGCAGTTCTTC | CSASTSGGGNEQFF
TRBJ1-1 | - | many | TRBV11-2 | TGTGCCAGCTGGGGGCGGTGGAACACTGAAGCTTTCTTT | CASWGRWNTEAFF
TRBJ2-2 | TRBD2 | many | TRBV12-3/TRBV12-4 | TGTGCCAGCACCCTTAGCGGGAGGGCCTATACCGGGGAGCTGTTTTTT | CASTLSGRAYTGELFF
TRBJ2-3 | TRBD2 | many | TRBV5-1 | TGCGCCAGCAGCTTCTCGCCGAGCGGGGGCACAGATACGCAGTATTTT | CASSFSPSGGTDTQYF
TRBJ2-5 | TRBD1 | many | TRBV2 | TGTGCCAGCAGTGAAGCCCAGGGGGCGGCGGAGACCCAGTACTTC | CASSEAQGAAETQYF